These 5 T cell receptor beta chains were all obtained from the same sample, sequenced in a study of Graves' ophthalmopathy and Graves' hyperthyroidism. The TCR beta CDR3 regions underwent amplification from RNA transcripts. After a first-round RT-PCR with HTBI primers, a second-round multiplex PCR was run. TCRdb re-called the multiplex PCR reads through MiXCR, storing one row per CDR3 protein. The sample records around 590,000 distinct CDR3 sequences, about two fifths being singletons. The sequenced sample consisted of peripheral blood or thyroid tissue (not recorded which). The receptors were sampled from an adult man with Graves' hyperthyroidism.

This clonotype came up many times. The rearrangement links TRBV9 to TRBJ1-2, with D possibly TRBD1 on 6 matching bases. Per germline, CDR1 SGDLS and CDR2 YYNGEE. The CDR3 runs 16 residues. Between the trimmed V and J ends, which lost 3 bases and 6 bases, there was a span of 21 bases. CDR3 sequence (DNA): TGTGCCAGCAGCGCCCGGGAAACAGGGTTTAAGGATGGCTACACCTTC. Translated: CASSARETGFKDGYTF.

The chain employs TRBV11-2 and TRBJ1-4; perhaps TRBD1 as D (6 bases). Germline V gene lookup returns CDR1 SGHAT and CDR2 FQNNGV. The CDR3 totals 13 residues. Deletions cut 7 bases from V and 6 bases from J, with 12 bases between. CDR3 DNA sequence: TGTGCCAGCAACACGGACAGCGATGAAAAACTGTTTTTT. This encodes CASNTDSDEKLFF.

This clonotype came up many times. The rearrangement uses TRBV4-2 and TRBJ1-6; D is ambiguous. Trimming removed 3 bases from V and 5 bases from J, with 17 bases in between. The CDR3 spans 17 residues. CDR1 and CDR2 from the germline V gene are LGHNA and YNFKEQ. CDR3 sequence: CASSQWTEGLDNSPLHF. CDR3 nucleotide sequence: TGTGCCAGCAGCCAGTGGACGGAAGGGCTAGATAATTCACCCCTCCACTTT.

Concerning this clonotype: This clone may be a read error of a much larger clone one base away. The chain employs TRBV5-4 and TRBJ1-2; 9 bases fit TRBD1. CDR3 length: 15 amino acids. Germline assignment: CDR1 SGHNT and CDR2 YYREEE (reference sequence). The CDR3 nucleotides are TGTGACAGCACAATAGTACAGGGGGCGACCTATGGCTACACCTTC. Its protein product is CDSTIVQGATYGYTF.

In the case of this clonotype: One base away lies a much larger clone, so this may be a sequencing read error. CDR3 residues: CVSSHSQGAGELFF. The DNA of the CDR3 is TGCGTCAGCAGCCATTCACAGGGGGCCGGGGAGCTGTTTTTT. The V and J genes are TRBV7-3 and TRBJ2-2; 8 nucleotides line up with TRBD1. In germline, CDR1 is SGHTA, CDR2 FQGTGA. The CDR3 totals 14 residues.